This T cell receptor (beta chain) comes out of a study of early T cells in non-severe SARS-CoV-2 infection. There are many counts of this clonotype. The CDR3 contains 13 residues. Trimming shortened V by 2 bases and J by 3 bases, and 5 bases separated the two germline ends. Germline V gene sequence: CDR1 KGHSH, CDR2 LQKENI. Each cDNA molecule carried a unique molecular identifier. MiXCR, applied by TCRdb to the 5' RACE reads, yields one record per CDR3 protein. The sample holds 40,000 to 55,000 distinct CDR3 sequences, 6% to 7% seen once. The receptor was derived from an adult who was a healthcare worker with PCR-confirmed SARS-CoV-2 infection or an uninfected control (not recorded which). The rearrangement uses TRBV18 and TRBJ1-5, with no clear D. Sequences were derived from whole blood, sampled at baseline. This CDR3 is CASSPTTNQPQHF. The CDR3 DNA reads TGTGCCAGCTCACCAACAACCAATCAGCCCCAGCATTTT.